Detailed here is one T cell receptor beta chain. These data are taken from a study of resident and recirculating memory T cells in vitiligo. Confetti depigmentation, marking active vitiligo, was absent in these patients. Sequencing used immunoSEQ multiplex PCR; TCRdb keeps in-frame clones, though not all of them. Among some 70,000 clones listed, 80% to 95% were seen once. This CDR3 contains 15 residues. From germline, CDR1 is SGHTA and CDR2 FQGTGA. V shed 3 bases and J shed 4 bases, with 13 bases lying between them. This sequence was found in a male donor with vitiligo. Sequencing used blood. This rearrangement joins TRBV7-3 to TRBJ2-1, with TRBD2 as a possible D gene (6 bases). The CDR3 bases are TGTGCCAGCAGCTTCCTCGGGGGAGAATACAATGAGCAGTTCTTC. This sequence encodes CASSFLGGEYNEQFF.